The 21 T cell receptor beta chains below come from one sample, sequenced in a study of T cell repertoires in cytomegalovirus infection. The antigens these receptors bind are not known. MiXCR, applied by TCRdb to the reads, yields one record per CDR3 protein. Among 300,000 to 400,000 distinct CDR3 sequences, 25% to 35% were seen once, and the ten largest hold 15% to 20%. Sequences were derived from cultured PBMCs, sampled from culture after CMV antigen stimulation. These receptors came from a human donor in good health (CMV status not recorded). Some clones in this sample may be carry-over from other donors' samples.

The chain combines TRBV7-3 with TRBJ2-1; D is uncertain. The CDR3 runs to 12 residues. V gave up 4 bases and J gave up 9 bases, with 10 bases separating them. Germline V CDR1 and CDR2: SGHTA, FQGTGA. CDR3 in DNA: TGTGCCAGCAGCTCCGCAGGCGGTGAGCAGTTCTTC. It codes for CASSSAGGEQFF.

This clonotype showed up many times. V usage is TRBV7-2 and J usage is TRBJ1-1; D gene ambiguous. CDR1 and CDR2 from the germline V gene are SGHTA and FQGNSA. V lost 5 bases and J lost 0, with 7 bases in between. The CDR3 loop spans 13 amino acids. This CDR3 reads CASSQKMNTEAFF. DNA of the CDR3: TGTGCCAGCAGCCAAAAGATGAACACTGAAGCTTTCTTT.

The CDR3 bases are TGTGCCAGCAGCTTAGAGGGGGGCCCTAATCAGCCCCAGCATTTT. Protein sequence: CASSLEGGPNQPQHF. This sequence joins TRBV7-9 and TRBJ1-5, with D possibly being TRBD1 (6 bases). The CDR3 totals 15 residues. Trimming removed 1 base at V and 4 bases at J, with 11 bases between. Germline loops: CDR1 SEHNR, CDR2 FQNEAQ (reference sequence). Full variable domain (missing parts from reference TRBV7-9 and TRBJ1-5): DTGVSQNPRHKITKRGQNVTFRCDPISEHNRLYWYRQTLGQGPEFLTYFQNEAQLEKSRLLSDRFSAERPKGSFSTLEIQRTEQGDSAMYLCASSLEGGPNQPQHFGDGTRLSIL.

This clonotype appeared a few times. V is TRBV11-3 and J is TRBJ2-3; 15 bases are a match to TRBD2. The CDR3 runs 17 residues. Losses at the gene ends were 3 bases for V and 4 bases for J; bases not matched to a gene: 5. The germline V gene encodes CDR1 SGHNT and CDR2 YENEEA. As DNA, the CDR3 is TGTGCCAGCAGCTTGGGGACTAGCGGGGGGCCATCAGATACGCAGTATTTT. It specifies CASSLGTSGGPSDTQYF. Full variable domain (remainder filled in from reference TRBV11-3 and TRBJ2-3): EAGVVQSPRYKIIEKKQPVAFWCNPISGHNTLYWYLQNLGQGPELLIRYENEEAVDDSQLPKDRFSAERLKGVDSTLKIQPAELGDSAVYLCASSLGTSGGPSDTQYFGPGTRLTVL.

This clonotype has a handful of counts. The V and J genes are TRBV7-3 and TRBJ2-1, with D uncertain. Trimming removed 3 bases at V and 6 bases at J, with 15 bases between. Germline V gene lookup returns CDR1 SGHTA and CDR2 FQGTGA. CDR3 size: 15 residues. The CDR3 DNA follows: TGTGCCAGCAGCTTTCAAGGGCGACCCTTCAATGAGCAGTTCTTC. Protein product: CASSFQGRPFNEQFF.

This clonotype was seen a handful of times. This chain links TRBV12-3 or TRBV12-4 with TRBJ2-3; D may match TRBD1 or TRBD2 (6 bases each). The CDR3 length is 15 residues. Trimming shortened V by 5 bases and J by 0 bases, and 12 bases separated the two germline ends. The CDR3 here is CASSHGGTSTDTQYF. The CDR3 DNA is TGTGCCAGCAGTCATGGGGGGACAAGCACAGATACGCAGTATTTT.

This clonotype was counted only a few times. The chain combines TRBV3-1 with TRBJ1-1; D is unresolved. With 3 bases removed from V and 5 bases from J, the gap between germline ends came to 10 bases. This CDR3 has 13 amino acids. CDR1 and CDR2 (germline): LGHDT, YNNKEL (reference sequence). The chain's CDR3 is CASSHEGGTEAFF. CDR3 bases: TGTGCCAGCAGCCATGAGGGCGGGACTGAAGCTTTCTTT.

At least ten counts were recorded for this clonotype. Written as DNA, the CDR3 is TGTGCCAGCAGGTCAGGGACAGGGGAGGCAGATACGCAGTATTTT. Encoded protein: CASRSGTGEADTQYF. This chain connects TRBV7-2 to TRBJ2-3; 10 positions match TRBD1. The CDR3 has 15 amino acids. Trimming at V came to 6 bases and at J to 4 bases, leaving 7 bases not matched to a gene. Looked up from germline, CDR1 is SGHTA and CDR2 is FQGNSA. Full variable domain (outside the CDR3, taken from reference TRBV7-2 and TRBJ2-3): GAGVSQSPSNKVTEKGKDVELRCDPISGHTALYWYRQSLGQGLEFLIYFQGNSAPDKSGLPSDRFSAERTGGSVSTLTIQRTQQEDSAVYLCASRSGTGEADTQYFGPGTRLTVL.

This clonotype was seen a single time. V and J are TRBV20-1 and TRBJ1-1, with TRBD1 matching 8 bases. With V trimmed by 7 bases and J by 5 bases, 9 bases remained unmatched. The CDR3 sequence is 13 residues long. The germline gives CDR1 DFQATT, CDR2 SNEGSKA (reference sequence). CDR3 region: CSVPTGQATEAFF. CDR3 DNA sequence: TGCAGTGTCCCAACGGGACAGGCTACTGAAGCTTTCTTT.

V usage is TRBV28 and J usage is TRBJ2-4; 10 bases line up with TRBD1. The CDR3 loop spans 13 amino acids. CDR1 is MDHEN and CDR2 is SYDVKM in the germline V gene. The J segment lost 7 bases and the V segment lost 7 bases, leaving 4 bases of the junction unmatched. The DNA for the CDR3 is TGTGCCAGCACCCCGGACAGGGGGAACATTCAGTACTTC. It specifies CASTPDRGNIQYF.

The chain links TRBV7-3 to TRBJ2-2; perhaps D is TRBD1 or TRBD2 (7 bases each). V was shortened by 1 base and J by 6 bases, with 12 bases between the two germline ends. The CDR3 extends over 15 amino acids. Germline V lookup: CDR1 SGHTA, CDR2 FQGTGA. CDR3 nucleotide sequence: TGTGCCAGCAGCTTAAATCAGGGGGGGGCCGGGGAGCTGTTTTTT. Residues: CASSLNQGGAGELFF.

The chain links TRBV6-5 to TRBJ2-7; D perhaps matches TRBD1 (5 bases). Trimming took 4 bases from V and 3 from J, leaving 22 bases between them. The CDR3 covers 17 residues. Germline V gives CDR1 MNHEY, CDR2 SVGAGI. The DNA for the CDR3 is TGTGCCAGCAGTTCCTCCCTGGTGGTAGGGGTCCTCTACGAGCAGTACTTC. This translates into CASSSSLVVGVLYEQYF.

The chain couples TRBV6-1 to TRBJ1-5, with 7 bases identical to TRBD1. The CDR3 sequence is 14 residues long. The V gene end was trimmed by 6 bases and the J gene end by 4 bases; junction bases not matched to a gene: 6. The germline CDR1 and CDR2 sequences are MNHNS and SASEGT. The CDR3 is CASRWDRANQPQHF. The CDR3 bases are TGTGCCAGCAGATGGGACAGAGCGAATCAGCCCCAGCATTTT.

The V call is TRBV14, the J call TRBJ1-3; D unclear. The germline V gene encodes CDR1 SGHDN and CDR2 FVKESK. The CDR3 extends over 16 amino acids. V lost 4 bases and J 0 bases, leaving 13 bases between the germline ends. CDR3: CASSRPSGLSGNTIYF. CDR3 nucleotides: TGTGCCAGCAGCCGCCCTAGTGGCCTCTCTGGAAACACCATATATTTT.

V usage is TRBV6-8 and J usage is TRBJ1-6; D is ambiguous. Trimming removed 4 bases from V and 10 bases from J, with 8 bases in between. The CDR3 extends over 12 amino acids. The germline gives CDR1 MNHGY, CDR2 SAAAGT. The CDR3 sequence is CASSSMVSPLHF. For the CDR3, the DNA is TGTGCCAGCAGTTCTATGGTGTCACCCCTCCACTTT.

J is TRBJ2-7 and V is TRBV7-2; weak D call: TRBD2 (5 bases). This CDR3 is built from 12 residues. V was shortened by 5 bases and J by 5 bases, with 10 bases between the two germline ends. From germline, CDR1 is SGHTA and CDR2 FQGNSA. CDR3: CASSPFGDEQYF. The DNA of the CDR3 is TGTGCCAGCAGCCCCTTCGGGGACGAGCAGTACTTC.

This clonotype was found many times. V is TRBV7-9 and J is TRBJ2-3; 12 bases fit TRBD2. Germline CDR1 SEHNR, CDR2 FQNEAQ (reference sequence). The junction had 5 bases not matched to a gene; V was cut back by 6 bases and J by 4 bases. There are 15 residues in the CDR3. As DNA, the CDR3 is TGTGCCAGCAGTTATCTAGCGGGGGGGCCAGATACGCAGTATTTT. Translation gives CASSYLAGGPDTQYF.

The chain recombines TRBV19 with TRBJ2-1; 9 bases agree with TRBD1. Germline values: CDR1 LNHDA, CDR2 SQIVND (reference sequence). The CDR3 spans 15 residues. The junction had 9 bases not matched to a gene; V was cut back by 5 bases and J by 7 bases. The CDR3 loop is CASSLWTGDKNEQFF. For the CDR3, the DNA is TGTGCCAGTAGTCTTTGGACAGGGGATAAGAATGAGCAGTTCTTC.

J is TRBJ1-1 and V is TRBV12-3 or TRBV12-4; the match to TRBD1 covers 7 bases. The CDR3 has 16 residues. V dropped 6 bases and J dropped 1; count of bases not matched to a gene: 11. The DNA of the CDR3 is TGTGCCAGCAGCACCGAGGGACAGCTACCGAACACTGAAGCTTTCTTT. It encodes CASSTEGQLPNTEAFF.

This clonotype was detected only a few times. The chain couples TRBV5-1 to TRBJ2-5; either TRBD1 or TRBD2 may supply D (5 bases each). With 0 bases removed from V and 4 bases from J, the gap between germline ends came to 10 bases. The CDR3 runs to 14 residues. The germline gives CDR1 SGHRS, CDR2 YFSETQ. The CDR3 region is CASSLEPGRETQYF. For the CDR3, the DNA is TGCGCCAGCAGCTTGGAACCGGGACGAGAGACCCAGTACTTC.

On this clonotype itself: One end of the junction does not line up with germline, which may come from a read error. V is TRBV5-6 and J is TRBJ2-3, with 7 bases aligning to TRBD1. The CDR3 covers 16 residues. Germline V gene lookup returns CDR1 SGHDT and CDR2 YYEEEE. DNA for the CDR3: TGTGCCAGCAACTTGAGGGACAGACTGGGCACAGATACGCAGTATTTT. Its protein is CASNLRDRLGTDTQYF.